This is a list of T cell receptor beta chains from one sample in a study of T cell responses to AZD1222 COVID-19 vaccine. The protocol was immunoSEQ multiplex PCR, while the TCRdb copy is restricted to in-frame clones and leaves out a portion. The sample carries 100,000 to 110,000 clones, nearly 95% recorded once. The sample in question was peripheral blood, obtained on day 0 of AZD1222 vaccination. These receptors were collected from an adult in good health. Both conserved end residues are part of each CDR3. Fields, in order: V gene, clone size, J gene, CDR3 protein. The listing skips clone size in some rows; elsewhere it reads once, few, many or a size class.

V gene: TRBV12-3/TRBV12-4
clone size: few
J gene: TRBJ2-1
CDR3 protein: CASRKTSFEQFF

V gene: TRBV10-3
clone size: few
J gene: TRBJ2-1
CDR3 protein: CAISEGTSGYNEQFF

V gene: TRBV10-1
clone size: .
J gene: TRBJ2-3
CDR3 protein: CASSELEAGSTDTQYF

V gene: TRBV28
clone size: .
J gene: TRBJ2-3
CDR3 protein: CASNLAGGEADTQYF

V gene: TRBV5-6
clone size: .
J gene: TRBJ1-4
CDR3 protein: CASSLGWGSTNEKLFF

V gene: TRBV7-9
clone size: .
J gene: TRBJ2-7
CDR3 protein: CASSLGLAGGLLQAHEQYF

V gene: TRBV28
clone size: .
J gene: TRBJ2-3
CDR3 protein: CASSLPHWGLAIDTQYF

V gene: TRBV7-8
clone size: .
J gene: TRBJ2-1
CDR3 protein: CASSFILILQTDGIGNEQFF

V gene: TRBV23-1
clone size: .
J gene: TRBJ2-2
CDR3 protein: CASSQSLGGSNTGELFF

V gene: TRBV30
clone size: .
J gene: TRBJ2-7
CDR3 protein: CAWSVRTGSYEQYF

V gene: TRBV19
clone size: .
J gene: TRBJ2-1
CDR3 protein: CASSIAWLAYNEQFF

V gene: TRBV21-1
clone size: .
J gene: TRBJ2-1
CDR3 protein: CASSKPIRNEQFF

V gene: TRBV12-3/TRBV12-4
clone size: .
J gene: TRBJ2-1
CDR3 protein: CASSSQTNEQFF

V gene: TRBV27
clone size: .
J gene: TRBJ2-5
CDR3 protein: CASSLGGQGGQETQYF

V gene: TRBV7-3
clone size: .
J gene: TRBJ2-1
CDR3 protein: CASSRRPVTHEQFF

V gene: TRBV5-1
clone size: .
J gene: TRBJ1-2
CDR3 protein: CASSRFTGTAGEGYTF

V gene: TRBV29-1
clone size: .
J gene: TRBJ1-1
CDR3 protein: CSASLPGTEAFF

V gene: TRBV7-9
clone size: .
J gene: TRBJ1-5
CDR3 protein: CASSLGGVRDRNQPQHF

V gene: TRBV2
clone size: .
J gene: TRBJ2-1
CDR3 protein: CASSVTGGGYNEQFF

V gene: TRBV19
clone size: .
J gene: TRBJ1-1
CDR3 protein: CASSMEGTEAFF

V gene: TRBV29-1
clone size: .
J gene: TRBJ2-2
CDR3 protein: CSVETRGPLNTGELFF

V gene: TRBV2
clone size: .
J gene: TRBJ1-5
CDR3 protein: CASSQTGLGDSNQPQHF

V gene: TRBV18
clone size: .
J gene: TRBJ1-1
CDR3 protein: CASSLNRGNRDTEAFF

V gene: TRBV5-1
clone size: .
J gene: TRBJ2-2
CDR3 protein: CASSLVGGSTGELFF

V gene: TRBV2
clone size: once
J gene: TRBJ2-5
CDR3 protein: CASTSGGRETQYF

V gene: TRBV30
clone size: .
J gene: TRBJ2-5
CDR3 protein: CAPKAPTLERQETQYF

V gene: TRBV15
clone size: .
J gene: TRBJ1-4
CDR3 protein: CATSSWDTNEKLFF

V gene: TRBV5-1
clone size: .
J gene: TRBJ2-1
CDR3 protein: CASSLRQGGTEQFF

V gene: TRBV6-4
clone size: .
J gene: TRBJ2-2
CDR3 protein: CASSDTRTGGGELFF

V gene: TRBV12-3/TRBV12-4
clone size: .
J gene: TRBJ1-5
CDR3 protein: CASSDSLFRPQHF